This T cell receptor beta chain was documented in a study of sequential checkpoint blockade in melanoma. Study-wide background: Each arm's sequence ended with maintenance nivolumab.

Treatment defined: randomized to nivolumab then ipilimumab (arm A) or the reverse (arm B). From thawed PBMCs, live CD3+CD8+ cells negative for CD19 and CD56 were sorted. The CDR3 is made up of 15 amino acids. CDR1 and CDR2 from the germline V gene are MNHEY and SMNVEV (reference sequence). V shed 0 bases and J 5 bases; nucleotides not matched to a gene: 5. Generated by immunoSEQ multiplex PCR, the TCRdb table keeps only in-frame clones and is missing some. In the table there are around 15,000 clones, less than 55% of which are singletons. The chain employs TRBV27 and TRBJ2-7, with 9 bases aligning to TRBD1. This TCR was recovered from a human donor with melanoma. This specimen was CD8+ T cells sorted from blood (inferred from file names), taken from a patient given nivolumab and ipilimumab in sequence. The CDR3 coding sequence is TGTGCCAGCAGTTTATCGGGGGACAGGGTCAACGAGCAGTACTTC. It specifies CASSLSGDRVNEQYF.